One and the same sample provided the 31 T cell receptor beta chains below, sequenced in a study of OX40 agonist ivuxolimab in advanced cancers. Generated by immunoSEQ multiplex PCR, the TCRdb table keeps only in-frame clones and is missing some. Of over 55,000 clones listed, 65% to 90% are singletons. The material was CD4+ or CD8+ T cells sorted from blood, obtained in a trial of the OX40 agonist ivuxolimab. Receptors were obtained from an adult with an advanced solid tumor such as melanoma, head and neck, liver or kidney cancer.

The CDR3 nucleotides read TGTGCCAGCAGCCGGGACAGGGGTGGAGAGACCCAGTACTTC. Its protein is CASSRDRGGETQYF. The chain is built from TRBV2 and TRBJ2-5, with TRBD1 identical over 10 bases. CDR1 is SNHLY, CDR2 FYNNEI, per germline. V was clipped by 6 bases and J by 4 bases; unmatched bases: 5. The CDR3 has 14 amino acids.

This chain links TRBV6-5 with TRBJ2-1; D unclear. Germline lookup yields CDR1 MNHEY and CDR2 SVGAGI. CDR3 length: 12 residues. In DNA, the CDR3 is TGTGCTGCCGCGAAAGGGAAGCATGAGCAGTTCTTC. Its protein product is CAAAKGKHEQFF.

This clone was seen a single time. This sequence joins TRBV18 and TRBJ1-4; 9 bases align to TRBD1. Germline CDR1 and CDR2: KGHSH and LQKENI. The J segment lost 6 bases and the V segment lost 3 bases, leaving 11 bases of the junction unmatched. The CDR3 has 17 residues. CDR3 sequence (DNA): TGTGCCAGCTCACCCGAAAACAACAGGGGGCGGGATGAAAAACTGTTTTTT. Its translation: CASSPENNRGRDEKLFF.

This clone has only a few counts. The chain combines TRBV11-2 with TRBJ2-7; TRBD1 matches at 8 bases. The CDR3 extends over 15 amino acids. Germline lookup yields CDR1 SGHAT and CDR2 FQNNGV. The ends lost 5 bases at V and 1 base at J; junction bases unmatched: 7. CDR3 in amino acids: CASSLAGQGSYEQYF. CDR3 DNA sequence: TGTGCCAGCAGCCTAGCAGGACAGGGATCCTACGAGCAGTACTTC.

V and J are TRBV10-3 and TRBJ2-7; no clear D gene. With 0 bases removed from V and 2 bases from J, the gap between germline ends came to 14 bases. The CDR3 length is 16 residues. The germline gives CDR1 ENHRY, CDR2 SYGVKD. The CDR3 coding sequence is TGTGCCATCAGTGAGTCGACAAGGACCAATACCTACGAGCAGTACTTC. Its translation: CAISESTRTNTYEQYF.

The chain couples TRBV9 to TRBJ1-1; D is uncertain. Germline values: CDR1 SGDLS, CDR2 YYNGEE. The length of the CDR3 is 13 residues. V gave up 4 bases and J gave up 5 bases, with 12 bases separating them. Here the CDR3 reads CASSRGGLTEAFF. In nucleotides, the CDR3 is TGTGCCAGCAGCCGGGGTGGGTTGACTGAAGCTTTCTTT.

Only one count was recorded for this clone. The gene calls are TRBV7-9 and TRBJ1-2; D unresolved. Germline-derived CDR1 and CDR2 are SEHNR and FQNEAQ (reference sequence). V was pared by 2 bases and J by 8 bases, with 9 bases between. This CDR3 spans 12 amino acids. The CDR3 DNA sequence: TGTGCCAGCAGCTTAATTGCACGCGGCTACACCTTC. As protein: CASSLIARGYTF.

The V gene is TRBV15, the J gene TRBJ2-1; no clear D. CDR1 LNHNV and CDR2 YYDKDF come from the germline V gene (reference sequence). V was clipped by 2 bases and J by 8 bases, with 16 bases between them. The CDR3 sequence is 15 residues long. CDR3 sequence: CATSRFDTWSDEQFF. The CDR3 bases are TGTGCCACCAGCAGATTTGACACCTGGAGCGATGAGCAGTTCTTC.

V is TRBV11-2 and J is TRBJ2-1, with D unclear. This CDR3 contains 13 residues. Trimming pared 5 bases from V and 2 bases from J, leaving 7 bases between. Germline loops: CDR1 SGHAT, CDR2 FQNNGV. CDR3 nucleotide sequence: TGTGCCAGCAGCGTAGTAACCTACAATGAGCAGTTCTTC. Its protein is CASSVVTYNEQFF.

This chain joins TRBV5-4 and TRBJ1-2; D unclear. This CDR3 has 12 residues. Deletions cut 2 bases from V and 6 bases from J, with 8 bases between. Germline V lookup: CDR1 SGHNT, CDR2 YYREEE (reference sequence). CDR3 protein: CASSLDINGYTF. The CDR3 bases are TGTGCCAGCAGCTTAGACATCAATGGCTACACCTTC. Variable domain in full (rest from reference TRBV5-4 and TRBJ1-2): ETGVTQSPTHLIKTRGQQVTLRCSSQSGHNTVSWYQQALGQGPQFIFQYYREEENGRGNFPPRFSGLQFPNYSSELNVNALELDDSALYLCASSLDINGYTFGSGTRLTVV.

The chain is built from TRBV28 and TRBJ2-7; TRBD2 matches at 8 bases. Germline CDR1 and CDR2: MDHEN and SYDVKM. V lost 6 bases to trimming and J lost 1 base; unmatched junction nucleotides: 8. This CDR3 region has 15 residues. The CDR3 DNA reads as TGTGCCAGCAGCGGAGGGACTAGTATATCCTACGAGCAGTACTTC. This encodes CASSGGTSISYEQYF.

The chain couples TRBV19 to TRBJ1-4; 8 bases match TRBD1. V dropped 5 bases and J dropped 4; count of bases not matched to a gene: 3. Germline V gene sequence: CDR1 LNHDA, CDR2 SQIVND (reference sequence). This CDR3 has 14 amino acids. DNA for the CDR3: TGTGCCAGTAGTCAAGGGACAGGTAATGAAAAACTGTTTTTT. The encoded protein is CASSQGTGNEKLFF.

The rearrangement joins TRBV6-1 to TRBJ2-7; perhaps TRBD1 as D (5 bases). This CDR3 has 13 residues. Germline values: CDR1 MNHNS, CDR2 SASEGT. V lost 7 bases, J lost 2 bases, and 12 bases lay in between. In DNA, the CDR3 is TGTGCCAGCATCGCTTCAGGGACCTACGAGCAGTACTTC. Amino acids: CASIASGTYEQYF.

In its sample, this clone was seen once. The CDR3 is CASRAGNYEQYF. The CDR3 bases are TGTGCCAGCAGGGCCGGGAACTACGAGCAGTACTTC. The rearrangement uses TRBV6-5 and TRBJ2-7, with D perhaps TRBD2 (5 bases). The germline CDR1 and CDR2 sequences are MNHEY and SVGAGI. Deletions cut 6 bases from V and 3 bases from J, with 9 bases between. The CDR3 sequence is 12 residues long.

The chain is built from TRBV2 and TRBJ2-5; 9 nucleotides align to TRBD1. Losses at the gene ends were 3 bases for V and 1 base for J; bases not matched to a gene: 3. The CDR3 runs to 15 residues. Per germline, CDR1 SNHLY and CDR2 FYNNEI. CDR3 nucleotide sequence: TGTGCCAGCAGTGATAGGGGACAGGGCCAAGAGACCCAGTACTTC. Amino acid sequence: CASSDRGQGQETQYF.

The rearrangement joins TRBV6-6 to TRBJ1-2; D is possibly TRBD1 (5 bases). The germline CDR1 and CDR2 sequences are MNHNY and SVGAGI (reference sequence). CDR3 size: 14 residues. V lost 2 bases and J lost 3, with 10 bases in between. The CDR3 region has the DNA TGTGCCAGCAGTTACCCTCCGACAGACTATGGCTACACCTTC. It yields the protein CASSYPPTDYGYTF.

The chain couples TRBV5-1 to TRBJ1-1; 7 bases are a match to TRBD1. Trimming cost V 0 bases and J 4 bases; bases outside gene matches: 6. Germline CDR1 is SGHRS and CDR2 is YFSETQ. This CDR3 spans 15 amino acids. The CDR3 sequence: CASSLVQGVSTEAFF. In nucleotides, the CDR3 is TGCGCCAGCAGCTTGGTCCAGGGGGTAAGCACTGAAGCTTTCTTT.

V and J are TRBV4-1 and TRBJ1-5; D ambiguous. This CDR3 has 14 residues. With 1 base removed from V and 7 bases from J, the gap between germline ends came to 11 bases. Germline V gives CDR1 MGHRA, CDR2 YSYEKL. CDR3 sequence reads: CASSQVLDRQPQHF. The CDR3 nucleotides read TGCGCCAGCAGCCAAGTTCTGGATAGGCAGCCCCAGCATTTT.

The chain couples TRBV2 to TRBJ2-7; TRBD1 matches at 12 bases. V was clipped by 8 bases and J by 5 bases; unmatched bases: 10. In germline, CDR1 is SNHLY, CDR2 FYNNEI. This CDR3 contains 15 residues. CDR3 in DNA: TGTGCCAGCTGTGGGACAGGGGGCATAGTCGACGAGCAGTACTTC. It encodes CASCGTGGIVDEQYF.

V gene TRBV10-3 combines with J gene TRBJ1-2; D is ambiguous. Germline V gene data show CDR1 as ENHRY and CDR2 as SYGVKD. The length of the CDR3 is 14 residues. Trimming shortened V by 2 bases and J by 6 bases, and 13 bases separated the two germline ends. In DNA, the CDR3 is TGTGCCATCAGTGAGGCGGGGAAAGACCATGGCTACACCTTC. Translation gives CAISEAGKDHGYTF.

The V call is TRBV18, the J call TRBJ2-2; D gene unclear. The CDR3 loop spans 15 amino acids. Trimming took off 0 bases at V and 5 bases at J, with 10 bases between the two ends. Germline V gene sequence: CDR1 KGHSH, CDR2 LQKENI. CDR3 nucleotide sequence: TGTGCCAGCTCACCACCGAAGGGTTGGACCGGGGAGCTGTTTTTT. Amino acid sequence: CASSPPKGWTGELFF.

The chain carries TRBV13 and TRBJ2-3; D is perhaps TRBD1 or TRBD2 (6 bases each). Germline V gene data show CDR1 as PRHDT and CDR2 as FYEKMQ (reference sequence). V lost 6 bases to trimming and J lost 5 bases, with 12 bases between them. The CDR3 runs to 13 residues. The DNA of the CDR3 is TGTGCCAGCAGACGAGGGGGGTTAGATACGCAGTATTTT. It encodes CASRRGGLDTQYF.

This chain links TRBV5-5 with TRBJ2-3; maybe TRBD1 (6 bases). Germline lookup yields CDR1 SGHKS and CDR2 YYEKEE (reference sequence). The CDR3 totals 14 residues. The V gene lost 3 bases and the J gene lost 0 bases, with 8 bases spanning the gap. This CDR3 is CASSSGVSTDTQYF. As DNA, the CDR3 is TGTGCCAGCAGCTCAGGGGTTAGCACAGATACGCAGTATTTT.

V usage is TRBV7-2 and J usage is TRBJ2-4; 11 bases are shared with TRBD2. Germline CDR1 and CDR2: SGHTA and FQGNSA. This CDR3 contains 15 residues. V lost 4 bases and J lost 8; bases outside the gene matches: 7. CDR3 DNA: TGTGCCAGCAGCTCCGCTAGCGGGAGGTGGGACATTCAGTACTTC. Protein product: CASSSASGRWDIQYF.

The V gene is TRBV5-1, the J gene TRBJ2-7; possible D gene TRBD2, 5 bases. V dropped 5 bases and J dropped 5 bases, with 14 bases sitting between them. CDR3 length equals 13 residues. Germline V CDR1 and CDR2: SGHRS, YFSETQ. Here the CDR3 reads CASSSRGEDEQYF. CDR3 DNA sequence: TGCGCCAGCAGTTCTCGGGGTGAGGACGAGCAGTACTTC.

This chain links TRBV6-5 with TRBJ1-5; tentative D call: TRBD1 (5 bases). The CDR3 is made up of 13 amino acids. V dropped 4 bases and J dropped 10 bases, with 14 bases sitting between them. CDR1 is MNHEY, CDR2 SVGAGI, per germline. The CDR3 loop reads CASSSRVGGPQHF. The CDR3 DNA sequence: TGTGCCAGCAGTTCCAGGGTGGGAGGTCCCCAGCATTTT.

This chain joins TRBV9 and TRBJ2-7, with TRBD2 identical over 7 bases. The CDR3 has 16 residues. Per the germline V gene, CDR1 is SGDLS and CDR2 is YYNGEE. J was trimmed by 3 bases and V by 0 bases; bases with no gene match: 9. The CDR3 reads CASSVVELAAYYEQYF. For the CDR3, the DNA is TGTGCCAGCAGCGTAGTTGAGCTAGCGGCTTACTACGAGCAGTACTTC.

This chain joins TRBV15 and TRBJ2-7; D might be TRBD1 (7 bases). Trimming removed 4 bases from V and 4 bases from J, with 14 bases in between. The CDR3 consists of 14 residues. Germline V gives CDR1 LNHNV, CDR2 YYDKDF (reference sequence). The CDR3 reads CATSTNRGGYEQYF. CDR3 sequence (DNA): TGTGCCACCAGCACAAACAGGGGAGGATACGAGCAGTACTTC.

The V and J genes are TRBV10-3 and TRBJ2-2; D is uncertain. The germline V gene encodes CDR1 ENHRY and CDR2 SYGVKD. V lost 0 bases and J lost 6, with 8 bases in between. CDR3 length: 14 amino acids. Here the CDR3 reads CAISESPQPGELFF. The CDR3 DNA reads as TGTGCCATCAGTGAGTCTCCACAACCCGGGGAGCTGTTTTTT.

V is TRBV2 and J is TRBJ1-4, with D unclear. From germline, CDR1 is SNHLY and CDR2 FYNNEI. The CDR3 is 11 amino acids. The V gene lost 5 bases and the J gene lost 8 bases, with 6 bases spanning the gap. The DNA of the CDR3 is TGTGCCAGCAGTCCTTACGAAAAACTGTTTTTT. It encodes CASSPYEKLFF.

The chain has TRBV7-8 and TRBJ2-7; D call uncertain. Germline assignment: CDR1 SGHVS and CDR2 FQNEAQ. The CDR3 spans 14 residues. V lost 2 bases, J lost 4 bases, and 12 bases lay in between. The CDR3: CASSLLWGGYEQYF. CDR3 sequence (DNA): TGTGCCAGCAGCTTACTCTGGGGTGGGTACGAGCAGTACTTC.